These 2 T cell receptor beta chains were sequenced from one sample in a study of T-cell memory formation after mild COVID-19. TCRdb passed the 5' RACE reads through MiXCR, listing each CDR3 protein once. The sample has 140,000 or so distinct CDR3 sequences, around 5.8% seen once; the top ten hold about 2%. Material for sequencing was PBMCs or a T cell subset sorted from them (not recorded which). These receptors were obtained from an adult woman who had mild COVID-19 (a few samples of this study predate the infection). Cell type and time point are not known.

The chain couples TRBV5-1 to TRBJ1-1; D may be TRBD1 (6 bases). Between the trimmed V and J ends, which lost 0 bases and 6 bases, there was a span of 12 bases. Germline CDR1 and CDR2: SGHRS and YFSETQ. The CDR3 is 14 residues long. This chain's CDR3 is CASSLEQGVAEAFF. In DNA form, the CDR3 reads TGCGCCAGCAGCTTGGAACAGGGTGTTGCTGAAGCTTTCTTT.

This clonotype was seen a few times. The gene calls are TRBV3-1 and TRBJ1-2; D uncertain. V lost 0 bases, J lost 4 bases, and 12 bases lay in between. Germline V CDR1 and CDR2: LGHDT, YNNKEL (reference sequence). This CDR3 spans 15 amino acids. CDR3 residues: CASSQDGSPSYGYTF. DNA of the CDR3: TGTGCCAGCAGCCAAGATGGAAGCCCGAGCTATGGCTACACCTTC. Complete variable domain (other parts from reference TRBV3-1 and TRBJ1-2): DTAVSQTPKYLVTQMGNDKSIKCEQNLGHDTMYWYKQDSKKFLKIMFSYNNKELIINETVPNRFSPKSPDKAHLNLHINSLELGDSAVYFCASSQDGSPSYGYTFGSGTRLTVV.